The clone carrying this T cell receptor (beta chain) has just one count. What it recognizes is unknown. A second PCR of roughly 7 to 11 cycles used a sample-barcoded 5' primer and a J-beta primer mix. Tagging of each cDNA molecule was performed by a template-switch adaptor with 12 random nucleotides. Sequencing of every sample gave 2.5 million or more CDR3-containing paired-end reads. TCRdb reprocessed the 5' RACE reads with MiXCR, giving one entry per CDR3 protein. The repertoire includes about 580,000 distinct CDR3 sequences, under 55% of them detected once, and 20% to 25% sits in the top ten. These data originate in a study of blood T cells in healthy people across ages. Findings and limits, study-wide: Donors of long life had a larger count of naive CD4+ cells and greater diversity than aged donors. Older age went with lower TCR beta diversity per million T cells, in a roughly linear way.

V shed 3 bases and J 3 bases; nucleotides not matched to a gene: 14. Germline V gives CDR1 MNHEY, CDR2 SMNVEV (reference sequence). CDR3 length: 17 residues. Sequences were obtained from blood. The sequence was obtained from an elderly man in good health. J is TRBJ2-7 and V is TRBV27; 7 bases match TRBD1. The CDR3 DNA reads TGTGCCAGCAGTTTCCGGGGCACAGGGGCCCAATTCTACGAGCAGTACTTC. This encodes CASSFRGTGAQFYEQYF.